A single TCR beta chain is shown here with its context. Its target is not known. The V gene lost 3 bases and the J gene lost 9 bases, with 21 bases spanning the gap. Looked up from germline, CDR1 is SGHDN and CDR2 is FVKESK. This CDR3 has 16 residues. These data originate in a study of human thymus T cells. General study findings and limits: Blood and thymic repertoires both appeared biased in V and J gene usage. Related studies noted strongly shared thymic repertoires across unrelated people.

Sequencing used immunoSEQ multiplex PCR; TCRdb keeps in-frame clones, though not all of them. This table holds tens of thousands of clones, 95% found once. Corrective heart surgery yielded the resections from which the thymus tissue came. Immunologically healthy infants in Finland undergoing congenital heart defect surgery were the donors. This receptor was obtained from a girl in the first two years of life with a congenital heart defect but otherwise immunologically healthy. The specimen was thymus tissue. This sequence joins TRBV14 and TRBJ2-1; D might be TRBD1 or TRBD2, each matching 7 bases. The CDR3 here is CASSHLGGAWEGEQFF. The CDR3 DNA follows: TGTGCCAGCAGCCACCTAGGGGGCGCGTGGGAGGGTGAGCAGTTCTTC.